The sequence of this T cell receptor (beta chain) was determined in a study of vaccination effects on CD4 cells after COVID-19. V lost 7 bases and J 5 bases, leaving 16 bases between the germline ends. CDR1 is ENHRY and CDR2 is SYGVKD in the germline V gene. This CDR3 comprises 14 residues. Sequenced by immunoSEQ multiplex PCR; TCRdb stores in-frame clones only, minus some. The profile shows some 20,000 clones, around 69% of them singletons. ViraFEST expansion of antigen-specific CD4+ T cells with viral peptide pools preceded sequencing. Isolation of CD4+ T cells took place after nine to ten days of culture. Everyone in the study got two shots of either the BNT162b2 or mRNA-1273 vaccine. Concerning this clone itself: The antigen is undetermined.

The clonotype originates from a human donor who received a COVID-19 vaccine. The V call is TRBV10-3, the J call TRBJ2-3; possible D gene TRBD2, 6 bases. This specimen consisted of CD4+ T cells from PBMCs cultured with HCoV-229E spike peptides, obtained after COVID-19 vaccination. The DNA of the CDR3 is TGTGCCATCACTCACAGGCCTAGCGAAGATACGCAGTATTTT. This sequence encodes CAITHRPSEDTQYF.